This T cell receptor beta chain was identified during a study of human versus mouse CDR3 diversity and MHC coevolution. The length of the CDR3 is 13 residues. Germline V gene data show CDR1 as SGHTS and CDR2 as YDEGEE. The V and J ends lost 5 bases and 6 bases respectively, with 14 bases between them. Naive CD4 T cells, CD45RO-negative and CD62L-positive, were flow-sorted from PBMCs. The repertoire was sequenced with immunoSEQ multiplex PCR; TCRdb's copy has only in-frame clones and lacks some. The repertoire consists of tens of thousands of clones, with approximately 94% occurring once and the leading ten covering 18%.

The sequence was collected from a person in their sixties or seventies in good health. The rearrangement links TRBV5-8 to TRBJ1-1; D is perhaps TRBD1 (6 bases). Sequenced sample: naive CD4+ T cells from blood. As for subset: CD45RO-negative CD62L-positive naive CD4 T cells. The CDR3 loop reads CASSLQGWAEAFF. The CDR3, as DNA: TGTGCCAGCAGTTTACAGGGTTGGGCTGAAGCTTTCTTT. Based on the CDR3 plus reference TRBV5-8 and TRBJ1-1, the full variable domain is EAGVTQSPTHLIKTRGQQATLRCSPISGHTSVYWYQQALGLGLQFLLWYDEGEERNRGNFPPRFSGRQFPNYSSELNVNALELEDSALYLCASSLQGWAEAFFGQGTRLTVV.